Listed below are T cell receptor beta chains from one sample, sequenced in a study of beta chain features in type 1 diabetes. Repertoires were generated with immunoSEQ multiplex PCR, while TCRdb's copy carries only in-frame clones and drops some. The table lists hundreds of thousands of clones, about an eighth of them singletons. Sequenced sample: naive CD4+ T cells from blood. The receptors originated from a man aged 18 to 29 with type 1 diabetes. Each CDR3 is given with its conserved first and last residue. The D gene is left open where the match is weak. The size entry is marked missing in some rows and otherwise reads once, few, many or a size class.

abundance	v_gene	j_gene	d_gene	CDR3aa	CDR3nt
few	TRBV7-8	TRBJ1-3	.	CASSLGRPSSGNTIYF	TGTGCCAGCAGCTTAGGGAGGCCGAGCTCTGGAAACACCATATATTTT
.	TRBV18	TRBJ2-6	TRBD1	CASSEGQGATGANVLTF	TGTGCCAGCTCGGAGGGGCAGGGGGCCACAGGGGCCAACGTCCTGACTTTC
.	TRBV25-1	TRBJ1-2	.	CASSELGTYGYTF	TGTGCCAGCAGTGAATTAGGGACTTATGGCTACACCTTC
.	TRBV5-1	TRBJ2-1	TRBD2	CASSLELAGVNEQFF	TGCGCCAGCAGCTTGGAATTAGCGGGGGTCAATGAGCAGTTCTTC
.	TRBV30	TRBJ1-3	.	CAWSSGAVGNTIYF	TGTGCCTGGAGTTCGGGGGCGGTGGGAAACACCATATATTTT
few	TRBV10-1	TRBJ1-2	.	CASSDRRTYGYTF	TGCGCCAGCAGTGATCGTAGGACCTATGGCTACACCTTC
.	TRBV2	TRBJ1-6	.	CASSVGQHGNSPLHF	TGTGCCAGCAGCGTGGGCCAACACGGGAATTCACCCCTCCACTTT
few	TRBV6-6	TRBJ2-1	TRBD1	CASTETGVGEQFF	TGTGCCAGCACCGAAACAGGGGTCGGTGAGCAGTTCTTC
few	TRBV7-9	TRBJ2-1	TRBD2	CATSDPGGYNEQFF	TGTGCCACAAGTGATCCGGGGGGGTACAATGAGCAGTTCTTC
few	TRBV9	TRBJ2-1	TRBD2	CASSVGAGGYNEQFF	TGTGCCAGCAGCGTTGGAGCGGGGGGTTACAATGAGCAGTTCTTC
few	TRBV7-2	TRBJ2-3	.	CASSRGGGSTDTQYF	TGTGCCAGCAGCCGTGGGGGCGGCAGCACAGATACGCAGTATTTT
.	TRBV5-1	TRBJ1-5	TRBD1	CASSLGDRVLGEPQHF	TGCGCCAGCAGCTTGGGGGACAGGGTCCTTGGGGAGCCCCAGCATTTT
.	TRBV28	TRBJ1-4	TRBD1	CASSGTGLYEKLFF	TGTGCCAGCAGTGGGACAGGGCTATATGAAAAACTGTTTTTT
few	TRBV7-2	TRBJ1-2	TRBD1	CASSLFQGGAGGYTF	TGTGCCAGCAGCTTATTTCAGGGGGGCGCAGGTGGCTACACCTTC
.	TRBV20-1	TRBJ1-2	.	CSARQRYGYTF	TGCAGTGCTAGACAGCGTTATGGCTACACCTTC
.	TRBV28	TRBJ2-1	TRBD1	CASSYRGNEQFF	TGTGCCAGCAGTTACAGGGGGAATGAGCAGTTCTTC
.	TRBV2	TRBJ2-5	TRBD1	CASCGQGMETQYF	TGTGCCAGCTGTGGACAGGGGATGGAGACCCAGTACTTC
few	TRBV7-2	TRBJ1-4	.	CASSPATTTNEKLFF	TGTGCCAGCAGCCCAGCGACCACAACTAATGAAAAACTGTTTTTT
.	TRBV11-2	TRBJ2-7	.	CASSQAGTPTYEQYF	TGTGCCAGCAGCCAGGCCGGGACTCCGACCTACGAGCAGTACTTC
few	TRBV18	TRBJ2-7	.	CASSQEGLEYEQYF	TGTGCCAGCTCCCAGGAGGGATTGGAATACGAGCAGTACTTC
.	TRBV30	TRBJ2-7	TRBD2	CAWSVGGAGSYEQYF	TGTGCCTGGAGTGTCGGGGGGGCTGGTTCCTACGAGCAGTACTTC
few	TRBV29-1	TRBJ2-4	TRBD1	CSVATGKTKNIQYF	TGCAGCGTGGCGACAGGGAAAACTAAAAACATTCAGTACTTC